This TCR beta chain came from a study of identical twins (dated by TCRdb to the mid-2010s). At the level of the whole study: TCR alpha and beta repertoires from monozygotic twins, unrelated adults of various ages and cord blood were deep-sequenced to test whether fetal clonotypes persist. Replicate twin experiments were performed at different times using different library preparation protocols to rule out contamination. Overall study results and their limits: Fewer insertions were carried by abundant cord blood beta clonotypes, a similar but weaker trend appeared in young adult naive repertoires, and no such trend appeared in memory repertoires. Zero-insertion analyses could be partly confounded by invariant T cells such as MAIT and iNKT, though diverse VJ usage argued against such confounding for most clonotypes. Because the same donors could not be followed over many years, the conclusions depended on cross-sectional statistical analysis. Compared with coincidental sharing between unrelated individuals, out-of-frame TCR alpha sequences shared between twins had an excess of sequences with low generation probability. In monozygotic twins, recombination models systematically underestimated out-of-frame TCR alpha sharing, but the models matched the sharing seen between unrelated individuals. Excess twin sharing in beta out-of-frame sequences was weaker because fewer shared sequences lowered the signal-to-noise ratio.

This clonotype appeared a few times. Its cognate antigen has yet to be identified. Base qualities are not recorded, but no much larger clone differs from it by a single base. Library preparation used 5' RACE. Sequencing relied on an Illumina HiSeq 2000. A universal primer binding site was added through template switching, and the final cDNA carried a unique molecular identifier so that TCR cDNA molecules could be counted accurately. Specific primers in the conserved constant-segment region were used to synthesize first-strand cDNA for the TCR alpha and beta chains. To control for contamination, every cDNA library carried two barcodes: a SMART-Mk sample barcode plus Illumina barcodes. TruSeq adapter sequences, together with Illumina sample barcodes, were added in two successive PCR steps. Sequencing of the TCR alpha and beta cDNA libraries was done on the Illumina HiSeq platform using custom primers. The paper's processing steps were these. Raw reads were processed with MiGEC to extract unique molecular identifiers, and MiXCR was used to determine CDR3 positions. For each individual, recombination models were inferred using an EM algorithm with the repgenHMM and IGoR tools. The analysis of shared clonotypes was done with the tcR package in R, with sharing normalized by the product of cloneset sizes. To study raw recombination free of thymic and clonal selection effects, out-of-frame nonproductive sequences were analyzed. TCRdb itself trimmed the public reads at Q25 with fastp, ran MiXCR and retained productive beta chains. All rows with the same CDR3 protein become a single entry with the most common DNA and genes. V and J calls and clone size were set by TCRdb, not the authors. This sample gives about 900,000 distinct CDR3 sequences in total; approximately 13% of them show up just once. Jointly, the top ten make up around 1.5% of the sample.

Every donor in the study was a healthy Caucasian. The twin cohort comprised three pairs of female monozygotic twins, all aged about 18 to 30 years. The RNA used for TCR libraries was isolated from peripheral blood mononuclear cells. V and J are truncated by 2 bases and 4 bases respectively, leaving an intervening sequence of 13 bases. Taken from cysteine to phenylalanine, the CDR3 has 14 residues. Here the CDR3 DNA is all that survives: 42 bases in frame from base 1. Looking up the germline V gene yields CDR1 SGHRS and CDR2 YFSETQ. These data also formed part of another study, on yellow fever vaccine responses in identical twins. The second study, in turn, reports: The authors reported that the T cell response to vaccination in identical twins appeared partly convergent and partly personalized. Focusing on identical twins, the study followed the T cell clones that responded to the vaccine, and did so with precision.

Input material: PBMCs. Recombination connected TRBV5-1 to TRBJ2-7; no D segment can be confidently identified. The receptor comes from a woman aged 18-35 years in good health. The CDR3 reads as follows: CASSFPGTPYEQYF. The bases read TGCGCCAGCAGCTTTCCGGGTACCCCTTACGAGCAGTACTTC.